This T cell receptor beta chain was observed in a study of blood T cell repertoires in COVID-19. The assay was immunoSEQ multiplex PCR, and TCRdb's table has in-frame clones only and misses some. The sample consists of some 110,000 clones, roughly 76% of them appearing once. Deletions cut 6 bases from V and 4 bases from J, with 25 bases between. The CDR3 totals 18 residues. Germline assignment: CDR1 KGHSH and CDR2 LQKENI. Sequenced: peripheral blood. The sequence derives from a woman in her seventies with acute or convalescent COVID-19. This chain links TRBV18 with TRBJ2-1, with D possibly TRBD1 on 6 matching bases. The CDR3 loop is CASSRQKQGRDTYNEQFF. CDR3 coding DNA: TGTGCCAGCTCGCGCCAGAAACAGGGTAGGGATACTTACAATGAGCAGTTCTTC.